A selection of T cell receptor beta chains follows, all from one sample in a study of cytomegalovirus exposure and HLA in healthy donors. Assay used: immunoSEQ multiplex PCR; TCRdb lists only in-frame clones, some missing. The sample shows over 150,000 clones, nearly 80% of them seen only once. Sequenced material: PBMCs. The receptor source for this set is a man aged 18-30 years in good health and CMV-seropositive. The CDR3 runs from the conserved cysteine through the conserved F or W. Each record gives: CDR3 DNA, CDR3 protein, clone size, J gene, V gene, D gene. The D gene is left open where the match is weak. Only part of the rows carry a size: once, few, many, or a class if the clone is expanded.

cdr3_nt: TGTGCCAGCAGGTCCGTCGGGACAACTAATGAAAAACTGTTTTTT; cdr3_aa: CASRSVGTTNEKLFF; clone_size: once; j_call: TRBJ1-4; v_call: TRBV2; d_call: .
cdr3_nt: TGTGCCAGCATGCAGGGCCACTCCTACGAGCAGTACTTC; cdr3_aa: CASMQGHSYEQYF; clone_size: few; j_call: TRBJ2-7; v_call: TRBV27; d_call: .
cdr3_nt: TGTGCCAGCAGCCAATCAACCTGGGACAGAGCTAACTATGGCTACACCTTC; cdr3_aa: CASSQSTWDRANYGYTF; clone_size: .; j_call: TRBJ1-2; v_call: TRBV14; d_call: TRBD1
cdr3_nt: TGTGCCAGCAGCTTGCGGGGGGGGCCTGGAAACACCATATATTTT; cdr3_aa: CASSLRGGPGNTIYF; clone_size: .; j_call: TRBJ1-3; v_call: TRBV7-6; d_call: .
cdr3_nt: TGTTCCAGCAGCGCCCGAACCACAGGGATTGCCTCCTACGAGCAGTACTTC; cdr3_aa: CSSSARTTGIASYEQYF; clone_size: .; j_call: TRBJ2-7; v_call: TRBV7-9; d_call: .
cdr3_nt: TGTGCCAGCAGCTCGCGACTAGCGGGCCGCTACGAGCAGTACTTC; cdr3_aa: CASSSRLAGRYEQYF; clone_size: .; j_call: TRBJ2-7; v_call: TRBV13; d_call: TRBD2
cdr3_nt: TGTGCCAGCAGCCAAGAAGGAGGTCTGAGCTATGGCTACACCTTC; cdr3_aa: CASSQEGGLSYGYTF; clone_size: .; j_call: TRBJ1-2; v_call: TRBV4-2; d_call: .
cdr3_nt: TGTGCCATCGGGGGGGACAGGGGTTCCAATGAGCAGTTCTTC; cdr3_aa: CAIGGDRGSNEQFF; clone_size: .; j_call: TRBJ2-1; v_call: TRBV10-3; d_call: TRBD1
cdr3_nt: TGTGCCAGTAGCAGTGCGGGACGTGATTTTAACTACAATGAGCAGTTCTTC; cdr3_aa: CASSSAGRDFNYNEQFF; clone_size: .; j_call: TRBJ2-1; v_call: TRBV19; d_call: .
cdr3_nt: TGTGCCAGCTCACCATTCGGGGGGCCGGATAATAGCAATCAGCCCCAGCATTTT; cdr3_aa: CASSPFGGPDNSNQPQHF; clone_size: .; j_call: TRBJ1-5; v_call: TRBV18; d_call: .
cdr3_nt: TGTGCCAGCTCACTCGGGACAGCGCTCTCCTACGAGCAGTACTTC; cdr3_aa: CASSLGTALSYEQYF; clone_size: .; j_call: TRBJ2-7; v_call: TRBV18; d_call: TRBD1
cdr3_nt: TGCGCCAGCAGCTTGTCAGGCAGCCAAGAGACCCAGTACTTC; cdr3_aa: CASSLSGSQETQYF; clone_size: .; j_call: TRBJ2-5; v_call: TRBV5-1; d_call: .
cdr3_nt: TGCGCCAGCAGCCCGGGACAGGGGGCAGGACAGCCCCAGCATTTT; cdr3_aa: CASSPGQGAGQPQHF; clone_size: .; j_call: TRBJ1-5; v_call: TRBV4-1; d_call: TRBD1
cdr3_nt: TGCGCCAGCAGCCGGGACAGCTCTGGAAACACCATATATTTT; cdr3_aa: CASSRDSSGNTIYF; clone_size: .; j_call: TRBJ1-3; v_call: TRBV5-1; d_call: TRBD1
cdr3_nt: TGTGCCAGCAGTGAACGGGGCGGGGGGACCTACAATGAGCAGTTCTTC; cdr3_aa: CASSERGGGTYNEQFF; clone_size: few; j_call: TRBJ2-1; v_call: TRBV6-1; d_call: TRBD2
cdr3_nt: TGTTCCAGCAGCTTACCTCCTAGCGGTAGCTCCTACGAGCAGTACTTC; cdr3_aa: CSSSLPPSGSSYEQYF; clone_size: few; j_call: TRBJ2-7; v_call: TRBV7-9; d_call: TRBD2
cdr3_nt: TGTGCCTGGAGTGTACTGTATGGCTACACCTTC; cdr3_aa: CAWSVLYGYTF; clone_size: once; j_call: TRBJ1-2; v_call: TRBV30; d_call: .
cdr3_nt: TGCGCCAGCAGCTTGGTATTGTCAGTCACAGATACGCAGTATTTT; cdr3_aa: CASSLVLSVTDTQYF; clone_size: .; j_call: TRBJ2-3; v_call: TRBV5-1; d_call: .
cdr3_nt: TGCGCCAGCAGTGAGTCTAGGGAGGTTAGCGGGGACACCGGGGAGCTGTTTTTT; cdr3_aa: CASSESREVSGDTGELFF; clone_size: .; j_call: TRBJ2-2; v_call: TRBV10-1; d_call: TRBD2
cdr3_nt: TGTGCCAGCAGTGAGCAGGACAGGGGGGACACTGAAGCTTTCTTT; cdr3_aa: CASSEQDRGDTEAFF; clone_size: .; j_call: TRBJ1-1; v_call: TRBV2; d_call: TRBD1
cdr3_nt: TGTGCCAGCAGCTTTAATCCTGTCCTTTATGGCTACACCTTC; cdr3_aa: CASSFNPVLYGYTF; clone_size: few; j_call: TRBJ1-2; v_call: TRBV7-9; d_call: .
cdr3_nt: TGCGCCAGCAGCTTGGCGCAGCGGGGGCCCTACAATGAGCAGTTCTTC; cdr3_aa: CASSLAQRGPYNEQFF; clone_size: .; j_call: TRBJ2-1; v_call: TRBV5-1; d_call: TRBD2
cdr3_nt: TGTGCCACCAGCAGAGAGTTAATGTCCGGGGAGCTGTTTTTT; cdr3_aa: CATSRELMSGELFF; clone_size: once; j_call: TRBJ2-2; v_call: TRBV15; d_call: .
cdr3_nt: TGTGCCAGCAGCAGCGTCAGGGTACCCCCCCGGGCCTACGAGCAGTACTTC; cdr3_aa: CASSSVRVPPRAYEQYF; clone_size: once; j_call: TRBJ2-7; v_call: TRBV21-1; d_call: .
cdr3_nt: TGTTCCAGCAGCTCCCTCCTAGCGCCGAGGTACGATGAGCAGTTCTTC; cdr3_aa: CSSSSLLAPRYDEQFF; clone_size: .; j_call: TRBJ2-1; v_call: TRBV7-9; d_call: .
cdr3_nt: TGCGCCAGCAGCAGTAAGGGGCGAGTCGCAGATACGCAGTATTTT; cdr3_aa: CASSSKGRVADTQYF; clone_size: .; j_call: TRBJ2-3; v_call: TRBV4-1; d_call: .
cdr3_nt: TGTGCCAGCAGCCCTAGCACAGATACGCAGTATTTT; cdr3_aa: CASSPSTDTQYF; clone_size: .; j_call: TRBJ2-3; v_call: TRBV13; d_call: .
cdr3_nt: TGTGCGAGACAGGCTCCTTCCACTGTGGGCTACACCTTC; cdr3_aa: CARQAPSTVGYTF; clone_size: .; j_call: TRBJ1-2; v_call: TRBV2; d_call: .
cdr3_nt: TGTGCCAGCAGCCAAGAGGATAGGACAGGGCGTAACAATGAGCAGTTCTTC; cdr3_aa: CASSQEDRTGRNNEQFF; clone_size: few; j_call: TRBJ2-1; v_call: TRBV4-2; d_call: TRBD1
cdr3_nt: TGTGCCAGCAGCTTGGGCGGAGGCTCCGGCTACGAGCAGTACTTC; cdr3_aa: CASSLGGGSGYEQYF; clone_size: once; j_call: TRBJ2-7; v_call: TRBV5-6; d_call: .
cdr3_nt: TGTGCCTGGAGTGGGGGGGGTGGGATCACTGAAGCTTTCTTT; cdr3_aa: CAWSGGGGITEAFF; clone_size: once; j_call: TRBJ1-1; v_call: TRBV30; d_call: .
cdr3_nt: TGTGCCAGCAGCACCGGGACAGGTGGAGTGAACTCTGGAAACACCATATATTTT; cdr3_aa: CASSTGTGGVNSGNTIYF; clone_size: few; j_call: TRBJ1-3; v_call: TRBV9; d_call: TRBD1
cdr3_nt: TGTGCCAGCAAGCGTAGGGGGTACGGCAATCAGCCCCAGCATTTT; cdr3_aa: CASKRRGYGNQPQHF; clone_size: once; j_call: TRBJ1-5; v_call: TRBV2; d_call: .
cdr3_nt: TGTGCCAGCAGGAGCGTTATAGTGAATGAGCAGTTCTTC; cdr3_aa: CASRSVIVNEQFF; clone_size: .; j_call: TRBJ2-1; v_call: TRBV6-5; d_call: .
cdr3_nt: TGTGCCAGCAGCTTATATCTGGGAGGGTTCACTGAAGCTTTCTTT; cdr3_aa: CASSLYLGGFTEAFF; clone_size: .; j_call: TRBJ1-1; v_call: TRBV11-2; d_call: .
cdr3_nt: TGTGCCAGCAGCTTGGCCCAGAAGAACACTGAAGCTTTCTTT; cdr3_aa: CASSLAQKNTEAFF; clone_size: .; j_call: TRBJ1-1; v_call: TRBV5-5; d_call: .
cdr3_nt: TGTGCCAGCAGTGAAGGAGCCAATCAGCCCCAGCATTTT; cdr3_aa: CASSEGANQPQHF; clone_size: .; j_call: TRBJ1-5; v_call: TRBV6-5; d_call: .
cdr3_nt: TGTGCCAGCGGGGGGGGAGGCTCCTACAATGAGCAGTTCTTC; cdr3_aa: CASGGGGSYNEQFF; clone_size: .; j_call: TRBJ2-1; v_call: TRBV6-6; d_call: TRBD2
cdr3_nt: TGTGCCTGGAGTGTAGCACCCCAGAGGAGGGATACGCAGTATTTT; cdr3_aa: CAWSVAPQRRDTQYF; clone_size: .; j_call: TRBJ2-3; v_call: TRBV30; d_call: .
cdr3_nt: TGTGCCACATTCGACTGGATCCTCTACGAGCAGTACTTC; cdr3_aa: CATFDWILYEQYF; clone_size: .; j_call: TRBJ2-7; v_call: TRBV6-5; d_call: .
cdr3_nt: TGTGCCAGTAGGGACAGGGATTACGAGCAGTACTTC; cdr3_aa: CASRDRDYEQYF; clone_size: .; j_call: TRBJ2-7; v_call: TRBV19; d_call: TRBD1
cdr3_nt: TGTGCCAGCAGTGGGAGACAGGGCCTTAATGAAAAACTGTTTTTT; cdr3_aa: CASSGRQGLNEKLFF; clone_size: few; j_call: TRBJ1-4; v_call: TRBV2; d_call: TRBD1
cdr3_nt: TGTGCCAGTAGTATGGGCATTTATGGCTACACCTTC; cdr3_aa: CASSMGIYGYTF; clone_size: .; j_call: TRBJ1-2; v_call: TRBV19; d_call: .
cdr3_nt: TGTGCCAGCAAAGACCCGGGACAGGTGAACACTGAAGCTTTCTTT; cdr3_aa: CASKDPGQVNTEAFF; clone_size: .; j_call: TRBJ1-1; v_call: TRBV2; d_call: TRBD1
cdr3_nt: TGTGCCAGCAGTTACTCCCCGGGACAGTCATTCGGCTACACCTTC; cdr3_aa: CASSYSPGQSFGYTF; clone_size: .; j_call: TRBJ1-2; v_call: TRBV6-5; d_call: TRBD1
cdr3_nt: TGCGCCAGCAGCTTGGGGACCGGGACAGGGAACACTGAAGCTTTCTTT; cdr3_aa: CASSLGTGTGNTEAFF; clone_size: .; j_call: TRBJ1-1; v_call: TRBV5-1; d_call: TRBD1
cdr3_nt: TGTGCCAGCAGCCAAGATGGGGGGGCGGTTGGTGGCTACACCTTC; cdr3_aa: CASSQDGGAVGGYTF; clone_size: .; j_call: TRBJ1-2; v_call: TRBV4-2; d_call: .